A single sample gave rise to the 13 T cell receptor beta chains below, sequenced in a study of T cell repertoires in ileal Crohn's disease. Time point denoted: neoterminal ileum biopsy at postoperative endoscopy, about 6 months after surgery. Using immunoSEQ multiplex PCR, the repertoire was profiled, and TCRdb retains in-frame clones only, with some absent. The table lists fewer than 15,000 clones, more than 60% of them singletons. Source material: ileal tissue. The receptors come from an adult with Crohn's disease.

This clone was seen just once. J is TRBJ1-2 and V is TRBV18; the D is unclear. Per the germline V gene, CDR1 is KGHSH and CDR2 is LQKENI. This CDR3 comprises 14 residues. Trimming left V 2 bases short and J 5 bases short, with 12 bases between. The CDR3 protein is CASSPTGLGYGYTF. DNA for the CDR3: TGTGCCAGCTCACCAACCGGGTTGGGATATGGCTACACCTTC.

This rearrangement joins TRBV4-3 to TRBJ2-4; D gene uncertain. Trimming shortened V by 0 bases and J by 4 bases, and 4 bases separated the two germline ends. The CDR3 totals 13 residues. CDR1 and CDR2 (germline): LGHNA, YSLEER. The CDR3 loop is CASSQDFKNIQYF. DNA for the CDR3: TGCGCCAGCAGCCAAGATTTTAAAAACATTCAGTACTTC.

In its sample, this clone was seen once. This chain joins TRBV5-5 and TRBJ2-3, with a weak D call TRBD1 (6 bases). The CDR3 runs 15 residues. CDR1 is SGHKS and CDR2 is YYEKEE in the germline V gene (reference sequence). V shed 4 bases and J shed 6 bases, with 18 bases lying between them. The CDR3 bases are TGTGCCAGCAGCGCCGGGACATCGTGGTTCGATACGCAGTATTTT. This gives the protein CASSAGTSWFDTQYF.

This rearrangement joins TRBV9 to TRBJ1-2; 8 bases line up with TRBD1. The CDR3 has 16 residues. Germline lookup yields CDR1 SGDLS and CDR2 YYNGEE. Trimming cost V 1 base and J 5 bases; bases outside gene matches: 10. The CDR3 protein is CASSVLTTGGKYGYTF. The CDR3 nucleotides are TGTGCCAGCAGCGTATTAACAACAGGGGGGAAGTATGGCTACACCTTC.

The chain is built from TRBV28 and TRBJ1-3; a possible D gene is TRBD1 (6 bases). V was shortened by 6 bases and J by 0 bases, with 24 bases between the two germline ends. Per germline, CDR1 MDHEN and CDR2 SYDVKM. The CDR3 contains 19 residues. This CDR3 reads CASRPGRLGTKTSGNTIYF. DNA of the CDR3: TGTGCCAGCAGGCCCGGGCGATTGGGGACAAAAACCTCTGGAAACACCATATATTTT.

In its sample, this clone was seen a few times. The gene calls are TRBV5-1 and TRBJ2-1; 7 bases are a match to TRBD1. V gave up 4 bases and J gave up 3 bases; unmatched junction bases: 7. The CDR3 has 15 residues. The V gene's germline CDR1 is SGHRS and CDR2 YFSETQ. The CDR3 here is CASSATGVNYNEQFF. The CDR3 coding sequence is TGCGCCAGCAGCGCCACAGGGGTGAACTACAATGAGCAGTTCTTC.

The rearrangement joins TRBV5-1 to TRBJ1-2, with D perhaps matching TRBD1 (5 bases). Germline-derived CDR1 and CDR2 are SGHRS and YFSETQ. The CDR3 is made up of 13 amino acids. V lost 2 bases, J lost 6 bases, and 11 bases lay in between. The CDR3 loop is CASSFGTDDGYTF. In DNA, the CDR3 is TGCGCCAGCAGCTTCGGGACGGACGATGGCTACACCTTC.

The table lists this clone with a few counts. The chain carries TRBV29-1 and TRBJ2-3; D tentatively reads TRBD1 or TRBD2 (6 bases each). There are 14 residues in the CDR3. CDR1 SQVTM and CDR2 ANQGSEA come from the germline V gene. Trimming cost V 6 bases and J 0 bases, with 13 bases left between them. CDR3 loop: CSVGGLSSTDTQYF. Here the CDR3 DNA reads TGCAGCGTAGGGGGACTGTCTAGCACAGATACGCAGTATTTT.

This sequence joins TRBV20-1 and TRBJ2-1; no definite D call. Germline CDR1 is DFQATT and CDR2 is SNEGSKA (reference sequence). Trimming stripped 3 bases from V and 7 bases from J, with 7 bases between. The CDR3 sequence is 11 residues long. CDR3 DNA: TGCAGTGCTAGTGTCGGGAATGAGCAGTTCTTC. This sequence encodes CSASVGNEQFF.

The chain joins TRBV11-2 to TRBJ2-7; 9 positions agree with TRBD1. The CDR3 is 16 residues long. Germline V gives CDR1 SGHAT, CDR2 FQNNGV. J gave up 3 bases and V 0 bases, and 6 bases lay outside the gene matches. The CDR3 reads CASSLDPSGQGYEQYF. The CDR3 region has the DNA TGTGCCAGCAGCTTAGATCCATCGGGACAGGGCTACGAGCAGTACTTC.

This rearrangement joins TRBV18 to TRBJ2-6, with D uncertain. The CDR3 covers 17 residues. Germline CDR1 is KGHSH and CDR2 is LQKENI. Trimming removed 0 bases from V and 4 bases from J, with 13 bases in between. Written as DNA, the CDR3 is TGTGCCAGCTCACCACCTGGCAGCCTGGGGGGGGCCAACGTCCTGACTTTC. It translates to CASSPPGSLGGANVLTF.

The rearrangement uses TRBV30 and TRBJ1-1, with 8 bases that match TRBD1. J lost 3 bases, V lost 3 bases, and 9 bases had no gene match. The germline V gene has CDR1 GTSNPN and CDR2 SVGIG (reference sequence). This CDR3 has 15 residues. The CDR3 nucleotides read TGTGCCTGGAGAGCGGACAGGGAGGTGGACACTGAAGCTTTCTTT. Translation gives CAWRADREVDTEAFF.

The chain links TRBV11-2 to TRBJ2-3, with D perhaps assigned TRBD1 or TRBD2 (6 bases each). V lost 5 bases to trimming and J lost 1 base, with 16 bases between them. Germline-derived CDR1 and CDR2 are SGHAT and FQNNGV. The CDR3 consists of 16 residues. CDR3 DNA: TGTGCCAGCAGCCCAGGGTACGGGGGCGGCACAGATACGCAGTATTTT. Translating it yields CASSPGYGGGTDTQYF.